One T cell receptor beta chain is described in this entry. Its antigen is unidentified. Looked up from germline, CDR1 is SGHTA and CDR2 is FQGNSA. The CDR3 spans 14 residues. Trimming took off 2 bases at V and 1 base at J, with 8 bases between the two ends. As processed by the authors: ImmunoSEQ only sent back junction sequences with no quality scores, so filtering was done differently. TCRdb's copy holds only in-frame clones and misses some; the assay was immunoSEQ multiplex PCR. V and J calls and clone size are those listed in that table; D and trimming were worked out from the DNA. The sample has about 2.5 million clones; 92% are singletons. These data belong to a study of shared clonotypes between healthy human individuals. At the level of the study: The people who gave samples were a couple of women and a few men aged 18 to 49. CD4 naive and memory got three plates each, CD8 naive two, CD8 memory one.

General study results and limits: Against clonotypes common to all four donors, non-shared ones had lower generation probabilities.

V and J are TRBV7-2 and TRBJ1-1; possible D gene TRBD1, 5 bases. This clonotype was sampled from a man between 18 and 29 years old in good health. Some clones in this sample may be carry-over from other donors' samples. Sequences were obtained from naive CD4+ T cells from PBMCs. Sample subset: CD45RA+ positively selected. CDR3 sequence: CASSLQGKNTEAFF. CDR3 DNA: TGTGCCAGCAGCTTACAGGGAAAGAACACTGAAGCTTTCTTT.